These 8 T cell receptor beta chains were all obtained from the same sample, sequenced in a study of blood T cell repertoires in COVID-19. Clones were sequenced by immunoSEQ multiplex PCR, and TCRdb holds only the in-frame ones, with some missing. The table includes some 140,000 clones, approximately 88% detected once. Material for sequencing was peripheral blood. These receptors were obtained from a woman older than 75 with acute or convalescent COVID-19.

The V gene is TRBV5-5, the J gene TRBJ2-3; 9 bases map to TRBD2. Trimming took 1 base from V and 6 from J; bases not matched to a gene: 6. The germline V gene has CDR1 SGHKS and CDR2 YYEKEE (reference sequence). The CDR3 spans 15 residues. The CDR3 DNA reads TGTGCCAGCAGCTTGCAGCGGGAGGTTGTGGATACGCAGTATTTT. Its protein product is CASSLQREVVDTQYF.

The genes are TRBV7-9 and TRBJ1-2; possibly TRBD1 for D (6 bases). This CDR3 comprises 13 residues. V gave up 3 bases and J gave up 4 bases, with 9 bases separating them. Germline V lookup: CDR1 SEHNR, CDR2 FQNEAQ (reference sequence). The CDR3 nucleotides are TGTGCCAGCAGCTTGGGGGACATCTATGGCTACACCTTC. This sequence encodes CASSLGDIYGYTF.

V and J are TRBV24-1 and TRBJ2-5; the match to TRBD1 covers 10 bases. The germline V gene encodes CDR1 KGHDR and CDR2 SFDVKD. The V and J ends lost 4 bases and 5 bases, in that order; junction bases with no gene match: 6. The CDR3 loop spans 15 amino acids. In nucleotides, the CDR3 is TGTGCCACCAGTGAGGGGACAGGGGTGGGGGAGACCCAGTACTTC. This translates into CATSEGTGVGETQYF.

The chain couples TRBV2 to TRBJ2-5; D uncertain. Germline V gene sequence: CDR1 SNHLY, CDR2 FYNNEI. The CDR3 is 14 residues long. V gave up 2 bases and J gave up 4 bases, with 11 bases separating them. Written as DNA, the CDR3 is TGTGCCAGCAGTGAAAGACTCATCTCAGAGACCCAGTACTTC. It encodes CASSERLISETQYF.

This rearrangement joins TRBV4-2 to TRBJ2-3; possibly TRBD2 for D (5 bases). Looked up from germline, CDR1 is LGHNA and CDR2 is YNFKEQ. This CDR3 region has 23 residues. The V end lost 0 bases, the J end lost 0 bases, and 31 bases lay between the germline ends. The DNA for the CDR3 is TGTGCCAGCAGCCAAGATTTTGATCCTGGGCTTAGAGCGGATGGATCTAGCACAGATACGCAGTATTTT. This gives the protein CASSQDFDPGLRADGSSTDTQYF.

The V call is TRBV18, the J call TRBJ1-5; tentatively, D is TRBD1 (5 bases). V dropped 4 bases and J dropped 7 bases, with 11 bases sitting between them. CDR1 and CDR2 (germline): KGHSH, LQKENI. There are 13 residues in the CDR3. CDR3 residues: CASSQGGGQPQHF. CDR3 bases: TGTGCCAGCTCACAGGGTGGGGGGCAGCCCCAGCATTTT.

The genes are TRBV5-4 and TRBJ1-2, with D hard to call. Germline V CDR1 and CDR2: SGHNT, YYREEE (reference sequence). The V and J ends lost 1 base and 3 bases respectively, with 10 bases between them. This CDR3 is built from 14 residues. CDR3 region: CASSLPGGYYGYTF. In DNA, the CDR3 is TGTGCCAGCAGCTTGCCAGGAGGATACTATGGCTACACCTTC.

This chain links TRBV19 with TRBJ2-2; TRBD1 is a possible D gene (5 bases). Germline V gene data show CDR1 as LNHDA and CDR2 as SQIVND (reference sequence). The CDR3 contains 15 residues. V lost 3 bases and J 2 bases, leaving 10 bases between the germline ends. This CDR3 reads CASSMGQANTGELFF. The CDR3 nucleotides are TGTGCCAGTAGTATGGGGCAGGCCAACACCGGGGAGCTGTTTTTT.